In its sample, the clone carrying this T cell receptor (delta chain) was seen a few times. A read error is the likely source, as a far larger clone sits one nucleotide away. This sample also contains other DNA sequences that code for the same CDR3. The sample is drawn from a study of gamma-delta T cells after stem cell transplantation. TCRdb reanalysed the RT-PCR reads via CATT. The sample includes around 10,000 delta-chain clones, 1% to 1.5% of them seen just once. Germline values: CDR1 GEAIGNYY, CDR2 EKD. This CDR3 comprises 16 residues. The sequence was collected from a human donor. It is not recorded whose cells these are; they may come from a transplant donor. The sample was gamma-delta T cells. The rearrangement uses TRDV2 and TRDJ1, with D possibly matching TRDD2 (5 bases). The CDR3 DNA reads as TGTGCCTGTGACACCCTGACTCCTCCTAACACCGATAAGCTCATCTTT. This gives the protein CACDTLTPPNTDKLIF.